This T cell receptor (beta chain) was recovered during a study of blood T cells in healthy people across ages. V shed 10 bases and J 2 bases; nucleotides not matched to a gene: 3. This CDR3 is 12 amino acids long. Per the germline V gene, CDR1 is SGHVS and CDR2 is FNYEAQ. With a J-beta primer mix and a sample-barcoded 5' primer, a second PCR ran 7 to 11 cycles. TCRdb reprocessed the 5' RACE reads via MiXCR and lists one record per CDR3 protein. This repertoire shows roughly 1 million distinct CDR3 sequences, roughly 24% found once; its top ten account for about 0.8%. These data are also associated with another study on T cells of mothers and their children.

The chain has TRBV7-6 and TRBJ2-3, with TRBD2 matching over 7 bases. The source is a girl aged 2 to 10 in good health. The specimen was blood. This chain's CDR3 is CATSGYTDTQYF. The CDR3 DNA sequence: TGTGCCACTAGCGGATACACAGATACGCAGTATTTT.